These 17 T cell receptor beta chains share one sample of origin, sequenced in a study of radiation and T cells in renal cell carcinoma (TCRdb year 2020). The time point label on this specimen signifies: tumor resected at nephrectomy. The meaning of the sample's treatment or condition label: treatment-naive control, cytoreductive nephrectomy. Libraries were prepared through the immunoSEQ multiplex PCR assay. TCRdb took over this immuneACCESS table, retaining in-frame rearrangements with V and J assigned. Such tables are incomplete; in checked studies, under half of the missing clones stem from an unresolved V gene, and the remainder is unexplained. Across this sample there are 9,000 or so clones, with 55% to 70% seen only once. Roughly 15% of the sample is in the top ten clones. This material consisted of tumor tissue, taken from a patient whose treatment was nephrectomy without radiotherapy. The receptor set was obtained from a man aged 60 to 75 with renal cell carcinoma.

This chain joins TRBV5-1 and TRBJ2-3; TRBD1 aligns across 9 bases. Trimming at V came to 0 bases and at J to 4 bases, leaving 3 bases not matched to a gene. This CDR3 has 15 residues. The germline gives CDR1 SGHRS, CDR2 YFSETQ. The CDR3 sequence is CASSLGGQGPDTQYF. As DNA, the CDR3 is TGCGCCAGCAGCTTGGGGGGACAGGGCCCAGATACGCAGTATTTT.

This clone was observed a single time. For the CDR3, the DNA is TGTGCCAGCAGCCAAGGTTTCGGACTAAAATTCACTGAAGCTTTCTTT. As protein: CASSQGFGLKFTEAFF. The gene calls are TRBV4-2 and TRBJ1-1; D is uncertain. V dropped 1 base and J dropped 4 bases, with 16 bases sitting between them. CDR1 and CDR2 (germline): LGHNA, YNFKEQ. CDR3 length equals 16 residues.

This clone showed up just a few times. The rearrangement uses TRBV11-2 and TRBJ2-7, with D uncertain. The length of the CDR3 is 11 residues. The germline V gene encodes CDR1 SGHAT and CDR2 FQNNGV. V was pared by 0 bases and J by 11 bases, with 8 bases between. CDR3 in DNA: TGTGCCAGCAGCTTAGATCTACGGAAGTACTTC. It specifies CASSLDLRKYF.

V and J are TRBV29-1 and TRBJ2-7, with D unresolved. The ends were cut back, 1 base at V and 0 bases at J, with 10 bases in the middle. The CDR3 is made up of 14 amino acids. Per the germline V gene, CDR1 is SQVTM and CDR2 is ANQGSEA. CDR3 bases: TGCAGCGTTGAAGCCGAACCGTTCTCCTACGAGCAGTACTTC. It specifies CSVEAEPFSYEQYF.

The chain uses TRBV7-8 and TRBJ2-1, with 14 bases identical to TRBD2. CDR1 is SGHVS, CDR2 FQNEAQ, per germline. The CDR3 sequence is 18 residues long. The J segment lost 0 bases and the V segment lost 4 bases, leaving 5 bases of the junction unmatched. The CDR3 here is CASSWTSGGSSSYNEQFF. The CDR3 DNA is TGTGCCAGCAGCTGGACTAGCGGGGGGTCGAGCTCCTACAATGAGCAGTTCTTC.

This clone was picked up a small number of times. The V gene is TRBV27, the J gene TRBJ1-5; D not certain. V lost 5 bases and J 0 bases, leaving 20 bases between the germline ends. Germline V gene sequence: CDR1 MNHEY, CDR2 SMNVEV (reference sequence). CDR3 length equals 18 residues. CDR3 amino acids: CASSPLRGASHSNQPQHF. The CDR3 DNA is TGTGCCAGCAGTCCCCTTCGAGGAGCGAGTCATAGCAATCAGCCCCAGCATTTT.

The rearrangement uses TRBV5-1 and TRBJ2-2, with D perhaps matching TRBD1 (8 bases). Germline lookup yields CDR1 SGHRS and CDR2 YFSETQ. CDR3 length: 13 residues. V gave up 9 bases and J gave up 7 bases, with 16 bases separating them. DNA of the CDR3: TGCGCCACCGGGACAGGCGGGAGCGGGGAGCTGTTTTTT. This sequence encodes CATGTGGSGELFF.

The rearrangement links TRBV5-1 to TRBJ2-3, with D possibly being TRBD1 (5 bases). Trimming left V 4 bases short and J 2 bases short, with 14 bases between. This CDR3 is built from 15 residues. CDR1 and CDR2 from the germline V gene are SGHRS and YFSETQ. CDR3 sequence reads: CASSQGVGDTDTQYF. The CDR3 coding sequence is TGCGCCAGCAGCCAAGGGGTCGGCGACACAGATACGCAGTATTTT.

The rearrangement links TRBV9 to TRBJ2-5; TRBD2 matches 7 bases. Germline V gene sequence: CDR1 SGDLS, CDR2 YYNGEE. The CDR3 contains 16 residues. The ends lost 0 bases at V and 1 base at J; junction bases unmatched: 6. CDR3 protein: CASSVGGGGVQETQYF. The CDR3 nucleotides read TGTGCCAGCAGCGTAGGCGGCGGGGGTGTCCAAGAGACCCAGTACTTC.

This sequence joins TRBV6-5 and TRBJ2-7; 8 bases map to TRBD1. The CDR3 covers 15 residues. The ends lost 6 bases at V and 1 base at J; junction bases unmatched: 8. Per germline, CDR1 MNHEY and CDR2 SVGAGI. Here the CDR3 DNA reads TGTGCCAGCAGCCCTCGGGACAGGTTGTCCTACGAGCAGTACTTC. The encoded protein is CASSPRDRLSYEQYF.

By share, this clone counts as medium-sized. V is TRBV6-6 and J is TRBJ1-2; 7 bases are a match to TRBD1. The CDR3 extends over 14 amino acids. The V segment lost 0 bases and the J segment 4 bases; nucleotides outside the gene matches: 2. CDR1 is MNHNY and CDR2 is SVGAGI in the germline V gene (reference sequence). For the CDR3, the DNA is TGTGCCAGCAGTTACTCGGGGACAGTCTATGGCTACACCTTC. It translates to CASSYSGTVYGYTF.

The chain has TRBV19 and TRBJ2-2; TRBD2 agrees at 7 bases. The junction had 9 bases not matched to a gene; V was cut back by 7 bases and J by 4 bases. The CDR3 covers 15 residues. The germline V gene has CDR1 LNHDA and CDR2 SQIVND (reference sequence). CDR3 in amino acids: CASIATPGGTGELFF. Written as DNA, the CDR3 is TGTGCCAGTATCGCGACCCCGGGGGGCACCGGGGAGCTGTTTTTT.

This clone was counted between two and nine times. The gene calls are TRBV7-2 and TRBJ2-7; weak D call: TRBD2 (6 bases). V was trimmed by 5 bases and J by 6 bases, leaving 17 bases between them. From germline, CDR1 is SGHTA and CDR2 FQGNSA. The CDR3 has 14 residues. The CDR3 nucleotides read TGTGCCAGCAGCCCCGGAGGGAGGAACGGCGAGCAGTACTTC. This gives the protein CASSPGGRNGEQYF.

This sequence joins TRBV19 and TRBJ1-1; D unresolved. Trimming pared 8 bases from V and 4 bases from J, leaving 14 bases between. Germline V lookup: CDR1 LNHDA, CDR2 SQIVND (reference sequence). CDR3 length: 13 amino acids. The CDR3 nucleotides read TGTGCCAGTGCCCTGGTGGGTTTCACTGAAGCTTTCTTT. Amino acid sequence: CASALVGFTEAFF.

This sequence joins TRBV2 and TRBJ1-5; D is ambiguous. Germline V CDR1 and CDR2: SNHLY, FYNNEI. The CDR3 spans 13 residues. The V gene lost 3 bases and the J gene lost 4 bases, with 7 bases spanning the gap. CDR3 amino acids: CASSEVGNQPQHF. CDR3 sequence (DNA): TGTGCCAGCAGTGAGGTCGGTAATCAGCCCCAGCATTTT.

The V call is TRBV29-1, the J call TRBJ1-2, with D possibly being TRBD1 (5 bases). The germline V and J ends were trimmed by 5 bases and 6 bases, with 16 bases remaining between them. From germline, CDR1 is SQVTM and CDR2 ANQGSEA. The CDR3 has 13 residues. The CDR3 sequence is CSVSRDGIDGYTF. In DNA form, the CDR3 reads TGCAGCGTTTCCCGGGACGGCATCGATGGCTACACCTTC.

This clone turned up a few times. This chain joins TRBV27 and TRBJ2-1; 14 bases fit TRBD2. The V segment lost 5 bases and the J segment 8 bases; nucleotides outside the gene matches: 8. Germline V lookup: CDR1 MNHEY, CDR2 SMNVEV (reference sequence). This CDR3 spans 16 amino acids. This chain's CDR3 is CASSPRTSGGFDEQFF. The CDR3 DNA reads TGTGCCAGCAGTCCTAGGACTAGCGGGGGGTTCGATGAGCAGTTCTTC.